Presented here are 23 T cell receptor beta chains from one specimen sequenced in a study of neoadjuvant anti-PD-1 for oral cavity cancer. Assay: immunoSEQ multiplex PCR; the TCRdb copy retains only in-frame clones and omits some. The table lists around 81,000 clones, roughly 80% of them singletons. This material consisted of PBMCs, taken before nivolumab (anti-PD-1) treatment. These TCRs come from a person aged 40 to 85 with oral cavity squamous cell carcinoma.

The chain joins TRBV7-9 to TRBJ2-2; D remains ambiguous. Germline CDR1 and CDR2: SEHNR and FQNEAQ (reference sequence). The CDR3 sequence is 16 residues long. Trimming cost V 3 bases and J 2 bases, with 13 bases left between them. The CDR3 loop reads CASSFALVGNTGELFF. CDR3 DNA sequence: TGTGCCAGCAGCTTCGCGTTAGTGGGCAACACCGGGGAGCTGTTTTTT.

V gene TRBV13 combines with J gene TRBJ2-7; D is unclear. Trimming took off 2 bases at V and 0 bases at J, with 14 bases between the two ends. Germline V lookup: CDR1 PRHDT, CDR2 FYEKMQ (reference sequence). This CDR3 is 16 amino acids long. Here the CDR3 reads CASSLQSVDVSYEQYF. The CDR3 coding sequence is TGTGCCAGCAGCTTACAGAGTGTAGATGTCTCCTACGAGCAGTACTTC.

This rearrangement joins TRBV2 to TRBJ2-1; D remains ambiguous. Deletions cut 3 bases from V and 0 bases from J, with 6 bases between. The CDR3 totals 14 residues. The germline gives CDR1 SNHLY, CDR2 FYNNEI. The CDR3 nucleotides are TGTGCCAGCAGTGAGGGGATCTCCTACAATGAGCAGTTCTTC. Residues: CASSEGISYNEQFF.

The J gene is TRBJ2-3, the V gene TRBV4-1, with 10 bases identical to TRBD2. This CDR3 has 17 amino acids. CDR1 is MGHRA and CDR2 is YSYEKL in the germline V gene. Germline trimming cut 4 bases from V and 2 bases from J; bases unmatched to any gene: 9. The CDR3 here is CASSPSGGQEYTDTQYF. Written as DNA, the CDR3 is TGCGCCAGCAGCCCTAGCGGGGGACAAGAGTACACAGATACGCAGTATTTT.

This clone was recorded a few times. The chain couples TRBV9 to TRBJ1-2; possible D gene TRBD1, 6 bases. The CDR3 is made up of 13 amino acids. The V gene lost 3 bases and the J gene lost 5 bases, with 11 bases spanning the gap. Germline CDR1 and CDR2: SGDLS and YYNGEE. CDR3 nucleotides: TGTGCCAGCAGCGCAACAGGGACTTATGGCTACACCTTC. This codes for CASSATGTYGYTF.

The chain uses TRBV6-1 and TRBJ2-2; D may correspond to TRBD1 or TRBD2 (5 bases each). This CDR3 is 13 amino acids long. The V end lost 7 bases, the J end lost 5 bases, and 11 bases lay between the germline ends. CDR1 and CDR2 from the germline V gene are MNHNS and SASEGT. In nucleotides, the CDR3 is TGTGCCAGCAATCAGGGACGTACCGGGGAGCTGTTTTTT. The encoded protein is CASNQGRTGELFF.

The chain is built from TRBV5-1 and TRBJ2-3, with D maybe TRBD2 (6 bases). CDR3 length equals 16 residues. Germline V lookup: CDR1 SGHRS, CDR2 YFSETQ. With 0 bases removed from V and 0 bases from J, the gap between germline ends came to 11 bases. The CDR3 reads CASSLVAGTSTDTQYF. CDR3 bases: TGCGCCAGCAGCTTGGTGGCGGGAACTAGCACAGATACGCAGTATTTT.

The rearrangement uses TRBV2 and TRBJ2-1; 11 bases align to TRBD2. CDR3 length equals 15 residues. Germline V CDR1 and CDR2: SNHLY, FYNNEI. V lost 11 bases to trimming and J lost 8 bases; unmatched junction nucleotides: 14. The CDR3 bases are TGTGCCGGCGAGCCGGGACTAGCGGAGTCTGATGAGCAGTTCTTC. It codes for CAGEPGLAESDEQFF. Full variable domain (rest looked up from reference TRBV2 and TRBJ2-1): EPEVTQTPSHQVTQMGQEVILRCVPISNHLYFYWYRQILGQKVEFLVSFYNNEISEKSEIFDDQFSVERPDGSNFTLKIRSTKLEDSAMYFCAGEPGLAESDEQFFGPGTRLTVL.

V is TRBV5-8 and J is TRBJ1-1; tentatively, D is TRBD1 (5 bases). Trimming stripped 3 bases from V and 7 bases from J, with 16 bases between. Germline loops: CDR1 SGHTS, CDR2 YDEGEE. The CDR3 consists of 14 residues. The CDR3 spells CASSYYGGEGEAFF. The DNA of the CDR3 is TGTGCCAGCAGCTACTATGGGGGGGAAGGTGAAGCTTTCTTT. Full variable domain (outside the CDR3, taken from reference TRBV5-8 and TRBJ1-1): EAGVTQSPTHLIKTRGQQATLRCSPISGHTSVYWYQQALGLGLQFLLWYDEGEERNRGNFPPRFSGRQFPNYSSELNVNALELEDSALYLCASSYYGGEGEAFFGQGTRLTVV.

This sequence joins TRBV6-1 and TRBJ2-1; D might be TRBD1 or TRBD2, each matching 6 bases. Trimming removed 2 bases at V and 12 bases at J, with 14 bases between. This CDR3 is 13 amino acids long. Germline lookup yields CDR1 MNHNS and CDR2 SASEGT. Here the CDR3 reads CASSESVGGGQFF. The CDR3 DNA is TGTGCCAGCAGTGAATCTGTGGGGGGCGGGCAGTTCTTC.

V usage is TRBV19 and J usage is TRBJ2-7, with 11 bases lining up with TRBD2. The CDR3 is 14 amino acids. J lost 2 bases, V lost 5 bases, and 2 bases had no gene match. The V gene's germline CDR1 is LNHDA and CDR2 SQIVND (reference sequence). The CDR3 is CASSRLAGPYEQYF. The CDR3 DNA is TGTGCCAGTAGTCGACTAGCGGGACCCTACGAGCAGTACTTC.

In DNA, the CDR3 is TGTGCCAGCAGCTACCATGGGGGAGGGCAGACAGATACGCAGTATTTT. Protein product: CASSYHGGGQTDTQYF. The rearrangement joins TRBV11-2 to TRBJ2-3; the match to TRBD2 covers 7 bases. V shed 4 bases, J shed 3 bases, and the junction held 10 bases outside the gene matches. Germline V gene sequence: CDR1 SGHAT, CDR2 FQNNGV. CDR3 length: 16 amino acids.

This rearrangement joins TRBV19 to TRBJ2-5, with 8 positions matching TRBD2. This CDR3 is built from 15 residues. The germline CDR1 and CDR2 sequences are LNHDA and SQIVND (reference sequence). V shed 4 bases and J 6 bases; nucleotides not matched to a gene: 10. The CDR3 region is CASSTPGGGRKTQYF. CDR3 DNA: TGTGCCAGTAGTACCCCGGGAGGGGGGAGAAAGACCCAGTACTTC.

V and J are TRBV7-9 and TRBJ2-7; the D is unclear. V was shortened by 5 bases and J by 2 bases, with 10 bases between the two germline ends. The CDR3 has 13 residues. Germline CDR1 is SEHNR and CDR2 is FQNEAQ (reference sequence). Written as DNA, the CDR3 is TGTGCCAGCAGCCCCAAGGGCCCCTACGAGCAGTACTTC. This gives the protein CASSPKGPYEQYF.

The DNA for the CDR3 is TGTGCCAGCAGCGCTAGCGGGAGTGGCACAGATACGCAGTATTTT. It codes for CASSASGSGTDTQYF. This rearrangement joins TRBV9 to TRBJ2-3, with 10 bases that match TRBD2. CDR3 size: 15 residues. The V gene end was trimmed by 3 bases and the J gene end by 1 base; junction bases not matched to a gene: 2. Germline lookup yields CDR1 SGDLS and CDR2 YYNGEE.

The V gene is TRBV11-2, the J gene TRBJ1-1; 9 bases agree with TRBD1. The V gene end was trimmed by 4 bases and the J gene end by 4 bases; junction bases not matched to a gene: 7. The CDR3 sequence is 15 residues long. Per the germline V gene, CDR1 is SGHAT and CDR2 is FQNNGV. In DNA form, the CDR3 reads TGTGCCAGCAGCTCACAGGGGGCGCTTGCCACTGAAGCTTTCTTT. It translates to CASSSQGALATEAFF.

The chain carries TRBV30 and TRBJ2-5; D remains ambiguous. V shed 5 bases and J shed 1 base, with 8 bases lying between them. The CDR3 runs 12 residues. Germline loops: CDR1 GTSNPN, CDR2 SVGIG (reference sequence). The CDR3 coding sequence is TGTGCCTGGCGGTACTTCCAAGAGACCCAGTACTTC. This encodes CAWRYFQETQYF.

V is TRBV7-9 and J is TRBJ2-3; D remains unclear. CDR1 and CDR2 (germline): SEHNR, FQNEAQ (reference sequence). V lost 3 bases and J 3 bases, leaving 10 bases between the germline ends. The CDR3 sequence is 14 residues long. The chain's CDR3 is CASSFWTETDTQYF. CDR3 bases: TGTGCCAGCAGCTTCTGGACGGAAACAGATACGCAGTATTTT.

The rearrangement links TRBV2 to TRBJ2-7, with TRBD1 matching 9 bases. The CDR3 extends over 15 amino acids. In germline, CDR1 is SNHLY, CDR2 FYNNEI. After removal of 5 bases from V and 0 bases from J, the junction contained 5 bases not matched to a gene. CDR3 DNA: TGTGCCAGCAGTCCCCAGGGACAGGGCTCCTACGAGCAGTACTTC. It yields the protein CASSPQGQGSYEQYF.

The V and J genes are TRBV2 and TRBJ1-4, with D hard to call. The CDR3 runs 14 residues. Germline values: CDR1 SNHLY, CDR2 FYNNEI. The V end was cut by 1 base, the J end by 5 bases, with 8 bases between. The CDR3 reads CASSEDLVNEKLFF. CDR3 coding DNA: TGTGCCAGCAGTGAAGATCTAGTAAATGAAAAACTGTTTTTT.

The chain couples TRBV10-3 to TRBJ2-7, with TRBD2 matching over 10 bases. Germline CDR1 and CDR2: ENHRY and SYGVKD. Trimming removed 10 bases from V and 0 bases from J; junction bases left unmatched: 15. The CDR3 sequence is 17 residues long. CDR3 in amino acids: CATQGPVSGRPSYEQYF. The CDR3 coding sequence is TGTGCCACGCAGGGTCCTGTTAGCGGGAGGCCCTCCTACGAGCAGTACTTC.

The chain is built from TRBV7-9 and TRBJ2-5; D is undetermined. There are 13 residues in the CDR3. From germline, CDR1 is SEHNR and CDR2 FQNEAQ (reference sequence). Trimming shortened V by 5 bases and J by 0 bases, and 7 bases separated the two germline ends. The CDR3, as DNA: TGTGCCAGCAGCCTGGGGAACCAAGAGACCCAGTACTTC. This encodes CASSLGNQETQYF.

The chain recombines TRBV28 with TRBJ2-7; tentative D call: TRBD2 (5 bases). V was pared by 6 bases and J by 0 bases, with 9 bases between. The CDR3 is made up of 13 amino acids. Germline-derived CDR1 and CDR2 are MDHEN and SYDVKM. CDR3 bases: TGTGCCAGCAGCCCGGGGTACTCCTACGAGCAGTACTTC. It translates to CASSPGYSYEQYF.